This TCR beta chain was sequenced during a study of blood T cell repertoires in COVID-19 (dated by TCRdb to the early 2020s). About the full investigation: Collaborator samples came from the United States, Italy and Spain and covered acute and convalescent phases of COVID-19. The material from the prospective study consisted of cDNA or gDNA derived from T cells, B-cell-depleted T cells, or PBMCs. Subjects who had been exposed to COVID-19, were actively infected with it, or had recovered from it provided the deeply sampled blood TCRbeta repertoires that made up the dataset. The repertoires were made available in a free public database intended to serve as a resource for research on the immune response to SARS-CoV-2. Samples came from the ongoing ImmuneRACE study (first 160 participants) plus 1,254 subjects from 6 global collaborators. The sample metadata nearly always contained a de-identified subject ID, COVID-19 status, age in years and sex. Where available, HLA class I and class II types were taken from metadata supplied by the sample provider and were not determined by assay-based typing. Paper-wide results and their limitations: The amount of clinical and demographic metadata varied by source and participant and was provided uncurated.

Whole blood was collected in K2EDTA tubes by collaborating institutions according to the institutions' own protocols. Collaborator samples were shipped for TCRbeta analysis as frozen whole blood, isolated PBMCs, or DNA extracted from either sample type. TCRbeta CDR3 regions were amplified from genomic DNA using the immunoSEQ Assay, a bias-controlled multiplex PCR. Per the original workflow: Within the assay, amplification of reference gene primers was used to estimate how many nucleated cells each sample contained. Sequence reads were collapsed and filtered to measure the absolute abundance of every unique TCRbeta CDR3 rearrangement. Productive Simpson clonality was computed per sample as the square root of Simpson's diversity index over productive rearrangements. TCRdb holds this immuneACCESS table with in-frame rearrangements only. Some clones are missing; in checked studies, unresolved V genes explain under half, and the rest has no known cause. V, J and clone size were drawn from that table, and D and trimming were deduced from the DNA. Across this sample there are about 45,000 clones, with more than 75% seen only once. Roughly 20% of the sample is held by the ten biggest clonotypes.

Only a few counts were recorded for this clone. Its specific antigen is unknown. Per-base quality was not reported, and no clone a single base away is much larger than it. From its cysteine to its phenylalanine, the CDR3 spans 14 amino acids. Only CDR3 DNA remains: 42 bases, in frame from the first base. According to the germline V gene, CDR1 reads SGHTA and CDR2 reads FQGTGA. V and J are trimmed by 5 bases and 4 bases, and the gene matches miss 5 bases of the junction. The sample was peripheral blood. The sequence is built from TRBV7-3 and TRBJ2-3; 8 nucleotides in the junction match TRBD2. The source of this sequence is a man in his 70s with acute or convalescent COVID-19. The CDR3 region: CASSMRGESDTQYF. The DNA reads as follows: TGTGCCAGCAGCATGCGGGGGGAGTCAGATACGCAGTATTTT.